The 16 T cell receptor beta chains listed next were all sequenced from one sample in a study of identical twins. TCRdb re-derived calls from the 5' RACE reads in MiXCR, one entry per CDR3 protein. The table lists 540,000 or so distinct CDR3 sequences, approximately 20% of them singletons. The data were also submitted as part of a second study, on yellow fever vaccine responses in identical twins.

The specimen sequenced was CD4+ T cells sorted from blood. These receptors originate from a woman aged 18-29 years in good health.

The DNA of the CDR3 is TGTGCCAGCAGCCCTCTTGAAGTTGGTCAGCCCCAGCATTTT. Translated, it gives CASSPLEVGQPQHF. This chain uses TRBV28 with TRBJ1-5, with D unresolved. Trimming took 6 bases from V and 6 from J, leaving 15 bases between them. The CDR3 is made up of 14 amino acids. Germline V CDR1 and CDR2: MDHEN, SYDVKM.

This clonotype has more than one count but fewer than ten. This chain connects TRBV10-3 to TRBJ2-2; 7 bases align to TRBD1. The V segment lost 4 bases and the J segment 7 bases; nucleotides outside the gene matches: 3. This CDR3 is built from 13 residues. CDR1 is ENHRY and CDR2 is SYGVKD in the germline V gene. The CDR3 DNA reads TGTGCCATCAGTGGACAGGGCGGCGGGGAGCTGTTTTTT. Its protein is CAISGQGGGELFF.

This clonotype turned up a few times. The genes are TRBV3-1 and TRBJ2-2; 8 bases agree with TRBD2. V lost 4 bases and J lost 1; bases outside the gene matches: 5. The CDR3 runs to 16 residues. Germline-derived CDR1 and CDR2 are LGHDT and YNNKEL (reference sequence). The chain's CDR3 is CASSPSTSVNTGELFF. Written as DNA, the CDR3 is TGTGCCAGCAGCCCCTCGACTAGCGTGAACACCGGGGAGCTGTTTTTT.

This clonotype has only a few counts. The V call is TRBV5-1, the J call TRBJ2-2, with D possibly matching TRBD1 (5 bases). The CDR3 is 16 amino acids. Deletions cut 0 bases from V and 2 bases from J, with 11 bases between. The V gene's germline CDR1 is SGHRS and CDR2 YFSETQ. CDR3 in amino acids: CASSLDGRANTGELFF. CDR3 sequence (DNA): TGCGCCAGCAGCTTGGATGGCAGGGCAAACACCGGGGAGCTGTTTTTT. Using reference TRBV5-1 and TRBJ2-2 for the parts outside the CDR3, the full variable domain is KAGVTQTPRYLIKTRGQQVTLSCSPISGHRSVSWYQQTPGQGLQFLFEYFSETQRNKGNFPGRFSGRQFSNSRSEMNVSTLELGDSALYLCASSLDGRANTGELFFGEGSRLTVL.

This clonotype has only a few counts. The chain employs TRBV6-5 and TRBJ2-7, with 10 bases identical to TRBD1. The CDR3 totals 17 residues. The V gene end was trimmed by 0 bases and the J gene end by 3 bases; junction bases not matched to a gene: 8. From germline, CDR1 is MNHEY and CDR2 SVGAGI. The CDR3 nucleotides read TGTGCCAGCAGTTACTCGGGGGGGGGACAGGGGATCTACGAGCAGTACGTC. This encodes CASSYSGGGQGIYEQYV.

The chain recombines TRBV9 with TRBJ2-5; D might be TRBD1 (6 bases). V was clipped by 4 bases and J by 2 bases, with 21 bases between them. The CDR3 spans 17 residues. CDR1 and CDR2 from the germline V gene are SGDLS and YYNGEE. The CDR3 sequence: CASSLRVAGDPQETQYF. Here the CDR3 DNA reads TGTGCCAGCAGCTTACGAGTAGCAGGGGACCCGCAAGAGACCCAGTACTTC.

This clonotype was observed a few times. The chain has TRBV6-5 and TRBJ2-7; 10 bases fit TRBD2. The germline V gene has CDR1 MNHEY and CDR2 SVGAGI. The CDR3 has 16 amino acids. J was trimmed by 7 bases and V by 1 base; bases with no gene match: 10. Written as DNA, the CDR3 is TGTGCCAGCAGTTACTGGGCTAGCGGGAGTGTGGGGGAGCAGTACTTC. As protein: CASSYWASGSVGEQYF.

J is TRBJ2-1 and V is TRBV4-2; D not certain. CDR3 length equals 13 residues. The germline V gene encodes CDR1 LGHNA and CDR2 YNFKEQ. Trimming cost V 0 bases and J 7 bases, with 7 bases left between them. CDR3 loop: CASSQDQINEQFF. The DNA for the CDR3 is TGTGCCAGCAGCCAAGATCAGATAAATGAGCAGTTCTTC.

This clonotype appeared a few times. The CDR3 sequence is CSARMIAGVFYEQYF. The CDR3 nucleotides are TGCAGTGCTAGAATGATAGCGGGAGTTTTCTACGAGCAGTACTTC. The chain is built from TRBV20-1 and TRBJ2-7, with TRBD2 identical over 9 bases. The CDR3 has 15 residues. V lost 2 bases, J lost 3 bases, and 8 bases stayed unmatched. Germline values: CDR1 DFQATT, CDR2 SNEGSKA (reference sequence).

This clonotype occurred a few times. The V and J genes are TRBV18 and TRBJ2-5; D may be TRBD2 (6 bases). CDR1 is KGHSH, CDR2 LQKENI, per germline. V dropped 3 bases and J dropped 1 base, with 12 bases sitting between them. The CDR3 has 15 amino acids. The CDR3 nucleotides are TGTGCCAGCTCACCCGGGGGAACAGTCCAAGAGACCCAGTACTTC. Protein sequence: CASSPGGTVQETQYF.

This clonotype was recorded a few times. This chain joins TRBV3-1 and TRBJ1-6; D possibly corresponds to TRBD1 (5 bases). Trimming shortened V by 0 bases and J by 8 bases, and 14 bases separated the two germline ends. The CDR3 covers 16 residues. Germline V gene data show CDR1 as LGHDT and CDR2 as YNNKEL (reference sequence). The CDR3 region is CASSQDPSGLDSPLHF. The CDR3 DNA reads as TGTGCCAGCAGCCAAGATCCGTCAGGGCTTGATTCACCCCTCCACTTT.

The V and J genes are TRBV5-5 and TRBJ2-1, with 10 bases identical to TRBD2. Germline V gene sequence: CDR1 SGHKS, CDR2 YYEKEE (reference sequence). V was clipped by 0 bases and J by 9 bases; unmatched bases: 12. CDR3 size: 17 residues. The CDR3 nucleotides read TGTGCCAGCAGCTTGGCCGATACTAGCGGGATCTGGCGTGAGCAGTTCTTC. Translated, it gives CASSLADTSGIWREQFF.

The chain uses TRBV6-1 and TRBJ2-1; 11 bases map to TRBD2. The CDR3 loop spans 15 amino acids. After removal of 6 bases from V and 9 bases from J, the junction contained 10 bases not matched to a gene. The germline CDR1 and CDR2 sequences are MNHNS and SASEGT. CDR3 residues: CASRILAGAPGEQFF. The DNA of the CDR3 is TGTGCCAGCAGAATACTAGCGGGAGCCCCTGGTGAGCAGTTCTTC.

The CDR3 sequence is CSARKGDGGWTEAFF. The CDR3 nucleotides are TGCAGTGCCAGGAAAGGTGACGGGGGATGGACTGAAGCTTTCTTT. This chain connects TRBV20-1 to TRBJ1-1; TRBD1 might be the D (5 bases). Trimming took off 6 bases at V and 5 bases at J, with 22 bases between the two ends. The CDR3 is 15 amino acids. Germline V gene lookup returns CDR1 DFQATT and CDR2 SNEGSKA (reference sequence).

The table lists this clonotype with a few counts. This chain links TRBV4-1 with TRBJ2-2; 7 bases are a match to TRBD2. The CDR3 totals 19 residues. The germline V gene has CDR1 MGHRA and CDR2 YSYEKL. The V gene end was trimmed by 0 bases and the J gene end by 6 bases; junction bases not matched to a gene: 16. The CDR3 loop is CASSQDRAGANDYSGELFF. CDR3 nucleotides: TGCGCCAGCAGCCAAGATCGGGCGGGAGCGAACGATTACTCCGGGGAGCTGTTTTTT.

The chain joins TRBV29-1 to TRBJ2-5; the D gene is possibly TRBD1 (5 bases). CDR1 and CDR2 from the germline V gene are SQVTM and ANQGSEA. This CDR3 region has 12 residues. V lost 7 bases and J 5 bases, leaving 14 bases between the germline ends. CDR3 in DNA: TGCAGCGGGATGCAGGGTGAGGAGACCCAGTACTTC. It specifies CSGMQGEETQYF.